One sample yielded the 25 T cell receptor beta chains listed below, sequenced in a study of radiation and T cells in renal cell carcinoma. Libraries were prepared by immunoSEQ multiplex PCR; TCRdb keeps only in-frame clonotypes and omits some of them. The table lists some 70,000 clones, over 80% of them singletons, with approximately 6% in the top ten. The time point denotes: blood 2 weeks post-SBRT. Treatment indicated: 15 Gy SBRT to primary tumor, nephrectomy 4 weeks later. The source was blood, collected from a patient whose treatment included radiotherapy and nephrectomy. The receptors were gathered from a man in his 60s with renal cell carcinoma.

The CDR3 reads CASSQEGVGVDEAFF. CDR3 nucleotides: TGCGCCAGCAGCCAAGAGGGGGTCGGGGTTGATGAAGCTTTCTTT. The chain has TRBV4-1 and TRBJ1-1; D might be TRBD1 (5 bases). The V end was cut by 0 bases, the J end by 7 bases, with 15 bases between. This CDR3 spans 15 amino acids. Germline assignment: CDR1 MGHRA and CDR2 YSYEKL.

The chain couples TRBV5-4 to TRBJ2-3; 12 positions agree with TRBD2. Per germline, CDR1 SGHNT and CDR2 YYREEE (reference sequence). After removal of 4 bases from V and 2 bases from J, the junction contained 14 bases not matched to a gene. The CDR3 contains 19 residues. The CDR3 coding sequence is TGTGCCAGCAGCCCTGGGACTAGCGGGCTTCCTCCCTACACAGATACGCAGTATTTT. Protein sequence: CASSPGTSGLPPYTDTQYF.

The rearrangement joins TRBV7-3 to TRBJ1-5; the match to TRBD1 covers 7 bases. The CDR3 sequence is 13 residues long. V gave up 4 bases and J gave up 7 bases; unmatched junction bases: 4. CDR1 is SGHTA and CDR2 is FQGTGA in the germline V gene. Here the CDR3 DNA reads TGTGCCAGCAGCTCCCAGGGGGGACAGCCCCAGCATTTT. Its translation: CASSSQGGQPQHF.

This clone is deemed medium-sized. CDR3 sequence: CASSLRTLGEQYF. In DNA, the CDR3 is TGTGCCAGCAGCCTCAGGACCCTAGGCGAGCAGTACTTC. The chain couples TRBV7-9 to TRBJ2-7; no reliable D call. V lost 5 bases and J lost 6, with 14 bases in between. Germline CDR1 is SEHNR and CDR2 is FQNEAQ (reference sequence). The CDR3 loop spans 13 amino acids.

The DNA of the CDR3 is TGTGCCAGCAGCATCACACAGGACTCGAGGAGTGCAGATACGCAGTATTTT. This encodes CASSITQDSRSADTQYF. The chain joins TRBV21-1 to TRBJ2-3. TRBV21-1 has pseudogene status. The CDR3 loop spans 17 amino acids.

J is TRBJ1-5 and V is TRBV19; 8 bases fit TRBD1. There are 13 residues in the CDR3. V gave up 7 bases and J gave up 4 bases; unmatched junction bases: 3. From germline, CDR1 is LNHDA and CDR2 SQIVND (reference sequence). The CDR3 loop reads CASKDRDNQPQHF. The CDR3, as DNA: TGTGCCAGTAAGGACAGGGATAATCAGCCCCAGCATTTT.

This chain links TRBV5-4 with TRBJ2-5; 7 bases line up with TRBD2. The CDR3 is made up of 14 amino acids. J was trimmed by 5 bases and V by 0 bases; bases with no gene match: 4. Germline CDR1 SGHNT, CDR2 YYREEE (reference sequence). CDR3 DNA: TGTGCCAGCAGCTTGGCGGGTAGCGGGGAGACCCAGTACTTC. Amino acid sequence: CASSLAGSGETQYF.

The chain uses TRBV20-1 and TRBJ2-5, with a possible D match to TRBD1 (5 bases). V gave up 6 bases and J gave up 2 bases, with 7 bases separating them. Germline values: CDR1 DFQATT, CDR2 SNEGSKA (reference sequence). This CDR3 region has 11 residues. The CDR3 is CSAKGQETQYF. DNA of the CDR3: TGCAGTGCGAAGGGGCAAGAGACCCAGTACTTC.

This clone was seen only a few times. The V call is TRBV30, the J call TRBJ1-2; possible D gene TRBD1, 5 bases. This CDR3 is built from 15 residues. CDR1 is GTSNPN, CDR2 SVGIG, per germline (reference sequence). The ends were cut back, 4 bases at V and 2 bases at J, with 17 bases in the middle. DNA of the CDR3: TGTGCCTGGACGCGGGACCGCATAACAAACTATGGCTACACCTTC. Protein sequence: CAWTRDRITNYGYTF.

The chain has TRBV10-3 and TRBJ1-4; D possibly corresponds to TRBD1 (6 bases). Trimming removed 0 bases at V and 8 bases at J, with 13 bases between. CDR1 and CDR2 (germline): ENHRY, SYGVKD. The length of the CDR3 is 15 residues. The CDR3 here is CAISESGRGSEKLFF. CDR3 bases: TGTGCCATCAGTGAGTCGGGCAGGGGTAGCGAAAAACTGTTTTTT.

The chain joins TRBV10-2 to TRBJ2-7; D unresolved. V was pared by 3 bases and J by 3 bases, with 9 bases between. This CDR3 region has 13 residues. CDR1 is WSHSY and CDR2 is SAAADI in the germline V gene. The CDR3 spells CASSENGDYEQYF. The CDR3, as DNA: TGCGCCAGCAGTGAAAACGGAGACTACGAGCAGTACTTC.

The chain links TRBV6-1 to TRBJ2-5; D gene uncertain. Germline V gene data show CDR1 as MNHNS and CDR2 as SASEGT. The V end lost 11 bases, the J end lost 4 bases, and 23 bases lay between the germline ends. CDR3 length: 15 residues. Here the CDR3 DNA reads TGTGCCGGCCCTTTCAGAGGCGCAATTACAGAGACCCAGTACTTC. Translating gives CAGPFRGAITETQYF.

The V call is TRBV27, the J call TRBJ2-3; the match to TRBD2 covers 7 bases. Germline assignment: CDR1 MNHEY and CDR2 SMNVEV (reference sequence). V lost 5 bases and J lost 2; bases outside the gene matches: 7. The CDR3 is 15 amino acids. In nucleotides, the CDR3 is TGTGCCAGCAGTCCCTGGGGGGGGAACACAGATACGCAGTATTTT. Residues: CASSPWGGNTDTQYF.

The rearrangement uses TRBV5-4 and TRBJ1-1, with a possible D match to TRBD1 (5 bases). Trimming removed 0 bases from V and 0 bases from J, with 15 bases in between. CDR1 and CDR2 from the germline V gene are SGHNT and YYREEE (reference sequence). The CDR3 is 17 amino acids. CDR3 DNA: TGTGCCAGCAGCTTGGATGGCGGGGCCGGCCTGAACACTGAAGCTTTCTTT. Its protein is CASSLDGGAGLNTEAFF.

The CDR3 region is CASSTTGGETEAFF. The CDR3, as DNA: TGTGCCAGCAGTACGACAGGGGGGGAGACTGAAGCTTTCTTT. The chain combines TRBV2 with TRBJ1-1; 9 bases are shared with TRBD1. The V and J ends lost 5 bases and 5 bases, in that order; junction bases with no gene match: 6. Germline-derived CDR1 and CDR2 are SNHLY and FYNNEI. The CDR3 totals 14 residues. Full variable domain (outside the CDR3, taken from reference TRBV2 and TRBJ1-1): EPEVTQTPSHQVTQMGQEVILRCVPISNHLYFYWYRQILGQKVEFLVSFYNNEISEKSEIFDDQFSVERPDGSNFTLKIRSTKLEDSAMYFCASSTTGGETEAFFGQGTRLTVV.

This clone was recorded only once. V is TRBV4-1 and J is TRBJ1-4; a weak D match, TRBD1 (6 bases). This CDR3 has 14 amino acids. Trimming shortened V by 4 bases and J by 5 bases, and 11 bases separated the two germline ends. CDR1 is MGHRA and CDR2 is YSYEKL in the germline V gene. The CDR3 DNA reads as TGCGCCAGCAGCCTCACAGGGTTAAATGAAAAACTGTTTTTT. Protein sequence: CASSLTGLNEKLFF.

V and J are TRBV28 and TRBJ2-5; 8 bases are a match to TRBD2. After removal of 4 bases from V and 4 bases from J, the junction contained 8 bases not matched to a gene. The germline V gene has CDR1 MDHEN and CDR2 SYDVKM. CDR3 size: 15 residues. The CDR3 protein is CASSSSGSRIETQYF. The CDR3 DNA is TGTGCCAGCAGTTCCAGCGGGAGTCGGATAGAGACCCAGTACTTC.

CDR3 region: CASSGREWGTGELFF. The CDR3 nucleotides are TGTGCCAGCAGCGGCCGGGAGTGGGGAACCGGGGAGCTGTTTTTT. The chain recombines TRBV11-2 with TRBJ2-2; D might be TRBD2 (6 bases). Per the germline V gene, CDR1 is SGHAT and CDR2 is FQNNGV. CDR3 size: 15 residues. With 5 bases removed from V and 5 bases from J, the gap between germline ends came to 15 bases.

The CDR3 nucleotides read TGTGCCAGTAGTATAAGGGCCACTTCGACGGGGGAAAAACTGTTTTTT. This gives the protein CASSIRATSTGEKLFF. The V gene is TRBV19, the J gene TRBJ1-4; D not resolved. The V end was cut by 2 bases, the J end by 8 bases, with 18 bases between. Per germline, CDR1 LNHDA and CDR2 SQIVND (reference sequence). CDR3 length equals 16 residues.

V is TRBV28 and J is TRBJ2-6, with a weak D call TRBD2 (6 bases). Trimming removed 7 bases at V and 0 bases at J, with 22 bases between. The CDR3 extends over 19 amino acids. CDR1 is MDHEN, CDR2 SYDVKM, per germline. The CDR3 region has the DNA TGTGCCAGCATTCGCGGGGTAGGGCGCCCGTTCTCTGGGGCCAACGTCCTGACTTTC. Protein sequence: CASIRGVGRPFSGANVLTF.

The CDR3 here is CASSGFVGVEAFF. CDR3 DNA sequence: TGTGCCAGCAGTGGATTTGTAGGGGTTGAAGCTTTCTTT. This chain connects TRBV6-1 to TRBJ1-1; possibly TRBD1 for D (5 bases). Looked up from germline, CDR1 is MNHNS and CDR2 is SASEGT. The V end lost 4 bases, the J end lost 7 bases, and 13 bases lay between the germline ends. This CDR3 region has 13 residues.

This chain uses TRBV10-3 with TRBJ2-1; 10 positions agree with TRBD2. CDR3 length: 15 amino acids. V was pared by 2 bases and J by 8 bases, with 6 bases of the junction left unmatched. Looked up from germline, CDR1 is ENHRY and CDR2 is SYGVKD. CDR3 loop: CAISEPNLAGDEQFF. The CDR3 DNA follows: TGTGCCATCAGTGAGCCGAACCTAGCGGGAGATGAGCAGTTCTTC.

This clone was detected a few times. This chain connects TRBV9 to TRBJ1-5; D ambiguous. V was clipped by 0 bases and J by 9 bases, with 13 bases between them. CDR3 length equals 14 residues. Germline CDR1 and CDR2: SGDLS and YYNGEE. CDR3 sequence: CASSVGETLLPQHF. As DNA, the CDR3 is TGTGCCAGCAGCGTAGGGGAGACACTCTTGCCCCAGCATTTT.

The chain links TRBV19 to TRBJ2-1; 9 nucleotides line up with TRBD2. Looked up from germline, CDR1 is LNHDA and CDR2 is SQIVND (reference sequence). The CDR3 runs to 15 residues. The junction had 11 bases not matched to a gene; V was cut back by 4 bases and J by 10 bases. CDR3: CASSTGARREGEQFF. CDR3 nucleotide sequence: TGTGCCAGTAGTACGGGAGCCCGGCGGGAGGGCGAGCAGTTCTTC.

The chain employs TRBV27 and TRBJ2-7, with D unresolved. CDR1 and CDR2 (germline): MNHEY, SMNVEV (reference sequence). The V and J ends lost 4 bases and 3 bases respectively, with 10 bases between them. This CDR3 is built from 13 residues. The CDR3 sequence: CASSSTGNYEQYF. CDR3 DNA: TGTGCCAGCAGTTCTACTGGCAACTACGAGCAGTACTTC.